The present entry profiles one T cell receptor beta chain with its context. Its antigen is unidentified. V was pared by 5 bases and J by 2 bases, with 16 bases between. This CDR3 region has 15 residues. Germline loops: CDR1 KGHSH, CDR2 LQKENI. Measured with immunoSEQ multiplex PCR; TCRdb has only the in-frame clones, and not every one. The sample consists of approximately 150,000 clones, approximately 85% of them appearing once. This sample is part of a study of T cell responses to AZD1222 COVID-19 vaccine. Broader study findings: Variant regions that are unmutated are reportedly the target of nearly half of spike-specific TCRs. Repertoires were obtained only post-peak T cell response.

Source: peripheral blood, taken 28 days after the second dose of the MenACWY control vaccine. The rearrangement links TRBV18 to TRBJ2-7; D tentatively fits TRBD1 or TRBD2 (5 bases each). The source of this sequence is an adult who received the MenACWY meningococcal vaccine as a control. The CDR3 nucleotides read TGTGCCAGCTCATTAGCCGGGACCCCGACCTACGAGCAGTACTTC. Protein sequence: CASSLAGTPTYEQYF.